This entry lists 30 T cell receptor beta chains sequenced from one sample in a study of metastatic and nonmetastatic thyroid tumors. All patients were treatment-naive before thyroid surgery. MiXCR reprocessed the PCR reads for TCRdb. Among under 50,000 clones listed, under 20% were seen once. The sequenced sample consisted of tumor tissue. Every receptor here comes from a female donor with papillary thyroid cancer or a benign thyroid nodule (not recorded which). Some clones in this sample may be carry-over from other donors' samples.

This clone was seen many times. This CDR3 is also generated by other DNA sequences in the sample. V usage is TRBV20-1 and J usage is TRBJ2-3, with a weak D call TRBD2 (5 bases). The CDR3 consists of 11 residues. From germline, CDR1 is DFQATT and CDR2 SNEGSKA (reference sequence). V dropped 6 bases and J dropped 5 bases, with 9 bases sitting between them. The CDR3 region has the DNA TGCAGTGCGGCCCGGGGAGATACGCAGTATTTT. This sequence encodes CSAARGDTQYF.

This clone was seen only a few times. CDR3 sequence: CASSKGGDSGQETQYF. The CDR3 nucleotides are TGTGCCAGCAGCAAGGGGGGGGACAGTGGGCAAGAGACCCAGTACTTC. The chain carries TRBV7-3 and TRBJ2-5; TRBD1 or TRBD2 may be the D gene (7 bases each). The V end lost 5 bases, the J end lost 2 bases, and 18 bases lay between the germline ends. CDR3 length equals 16 residues. CDR1 is SGHTA, CDR2 FQGTGA, per germline.

This clone was counted many times. V and J are TRBV14 and TRBJ1-2, with 9 bases aligning to TRBD1. Germline V CDR1 and CDR2: SGHDN, FVKESK. V lost 1 base and J lost 4; bases outside the gene matches: 4. The CDR3 has 15 amino acids. The CDR3 coding sequence is TGTGCCAGCAGCCAAGTACAGGGGGCGTCCTATGGCTACACCTTC. Protein: CASSQVQGASYGYTF.

This clone was counted between two and nine times. The CDR3 sequence is CASSLSAGTGRSYEQYF. As DNA, the CDR3 is TGTGCCAGCAGTCTAAGTGCCGGTACAGGAAGATCCTACGAGCAGTACTTC. The J gene is TRBJ2-7, the V gene TRBV6-2 or TRBV6-3, with D possibly TRBD1 on 5 matching bases. Germline V gene lookup returns CDR1 MNHEY and CDR2 SVGEGT. Trimming left V 5 bases short and J 1 base short, with 21 bases between. This CDR3 region has 17 residues.

This clone appeared a few times. The chain is built from TRBV4-1 and TRBJ1-4; TRBD1 matches at 7 bases. Trimming removed 7 bases from V and 0 bases from J; junction bases left unmatched: 8. The CDR3 has 16 amino acids. The germline gives CDR1 MGHRA, CDR2 YSYEKL. The CDR3: CASIPGQYATNEKLFF. For the CDR3, the DNA is TGCGCCAGCATCCCGGGACAGTATGCAACTAATGAAAAACTGTTTTTT.

Many counts were recorded for this clone. J is TRBJ2-1 and V is TRBV28; perhaps TRBD2 as D (6 bases). This CDR3 is built from 13 residues. Germline V lookup: CDR1 MDHEN, CDR2 SYDVKM. V lost 4 bases and J lost 8, with 12 bases in between. The CDR3 spells CASSYGGEDEQFF. The CDR3 DNA follows: TGTGCCAGCAGTTATGGAGGGGAGGATGAGCAGTTCTTC.

By its share, this clone is medium-sized. The chain links TRBV6-1 to TRBJ2-7, with D possibly TRBD1 on 6 matching bases. The CDR3 loop spans 16 amino acids. V was clipped by 4 bases and J by 4 bases, with 20 bases between them. Germline V lookup: CDR1 MNHNS, CDR2 SASEGT. CDR3 residues: CASSASNRVQGYEQYF. The CDR3, as DNA: TGTGCCAGCAGTGCTTCCAACAGGGTCCAAGGGTACGAGCAGTACTTC.

This clone was counted between two and nine times. The chain couples TRBV6-2 or TRBV6-3 to TRBJ2-1; possible D gene TRBD2, 6 bases. Per the germline V gene, CDR1 is MNHEY and CDR2 is SVGEGT. The CDR3 runs 14 residues. Trimming left V 8 bases short and J 7 bases short, with 18 bases between. The CDR3 region is CASGWSHGGNEQFF. The CDR3 nucleotides are TGTGCCAGCGGATGGTCGCACGGAGGGAATGAGCAGTTCTTC.

A word on this clone: This clone may be a read error of a much larger clone one base away. J is TRBJ2-3 and V is TRBV10-3; 7 nucleotides line up with TRBD2. This CDR3 spans 18 amino acids. J gave up 2 bases and V 3 bases, and 14 bases lay outside the gene matches. Germline CDR1 ENHRY, CDR2 SYGVKD. CDR3 amino acids: CAISDWSVAGVTTDTQYF. In nucleotides, the CDR3 is TGTGCCATCAGTGATTGGAGTGTAGCGGGTGTGACCACAGATACGCAGTATTTT.

This clone was found many times. A clone one base away is much larger, so this may be a read error. V gene TRBV6-2 or TRBV6-3 combines with J gene TRBJ1-5; TRBD1 agrees at 8 bases. Germline V gene lookup returns CDR1 MNHEY and CDR2 SVGEGT. The CDR3 has 15 amino acids. CDR3 nucleotides: TGTGCCAGCAGTAAGACAGGGGTTAGCGATCAGCCCCAGCATTTT. Translated, it gives CASSKTGVSDQPQHF.

This clone was seen at least ten times. V usage is TRBV7-2 and J usage is TRBJ2-3, with TRBD2 matching 10 bases. CDR1 is SGHTA, CDR2 FQGNSA, per germline. The CDR3 has 15 amino acids. The ends lost 4 bases at V and 6 bases at J; junction bases unmatched: 7. CDR3 loop: CASSYSGGTYDTQYF. DNA for the CDR3: TGTGCCAGCAGCTATAGCGGGGGGACGTATGATACGCAGTATTTT.

The V call is TRBV20-1, the J call TRBJ2-3; D is uncertain. V was clipped by 4 bases and J by 0 bases, with 14 bases between them. The CDR3 has 15 amino acids. The germline V gene encodes CDR1 DFQATT and CDR2 SNEGSKA (reference sequence). CDR3 region: CSAILWGWSTDTQYF. The CDR3 DNA sequence: TGCAGTGCTATATTATGGGGTTGGAGCACAGATACGCAGTATTTT.

This sequence joins TRBV5-1 and TRBJ1-4, with D unresolved. V shed 6 bases and J shed 1 base, with 22 bases lying between them. The germline V gene has CDR1 SGHRS and CDR2 YFSETQ. This CDR3 comprises 18 residues. CDR3 sequence: CASIQSNFGRGTNEKLFF. The CDR3 nucleotides read TGCGCCAGCATCCAATCAAATTTTGGGAGAGGAACTAATGAAAAACTGTTTTTT.

This clone was detected many times. The V call is TRBV9, the J call TRBJ1-5, with TRBD1 matching over 7 bases. CDR3 length equals 15 residues. Germline V gene lookup returns CDR1 SGDLS and CDR2 YYNGEE. Trimming took 7 bases from V and 4 from J; bases not matched to a gene: 11. CDR3 bases: TGTGCCAGCCCCGAGAAGGGACAGACTAATCAGCCCCAGCATTTT. Translation gives CASPEKGQTNQPQHF.

This clone has at least ten counts. The CDR3 here is CASSSGQNTEAFF. Here the CDR3 DNA reads TGTGCCAGCTCCTCGGGACAGAACACTGAAGCTTTCTTT. The chain has TRBV18 and TRBJ1-1, with a weak D call TRBD1 (6 bases). V was shortened by 6 bases and J by 1 base, with 9 bases between the two germline ends. Germline V gives CDR1 KGHSH, CDR2 LQKENI. The CDR3 is made up of 13 amino acids.

A word on this clone: Just one base apart from a much larger clone, this may be a read error. V gene TRBV6-1 combines with J gene TRBJ2-2, with D maybe TRBD2 (6 bases). The germline CDR1 and CDR2 sequences are MNHNS and SASEGT. The CDR3 loop spans 15 amino acids. Trimming stripped 4 bases from V and 10 bases from J, with 19 bases between. The CDR3 DNA is TGTGCCAGCAGTGGCGGGCCTAGCGTGCCCGTGGAGCTGTTTTTT. This encodes CASSGGPSVPVELFF.

This clone appeared many times. The CDR3 region has the DNA TGTGCCAGCAGCTATGGTGTGGGGGGGCAGTCCCGTGAGCAGTTCTTC. Translating it yields CASSYGVGGQSREQFF. V is TRBV7-9 and J is TRBJ2-1; maybe TRBD2 (7 bases). The CDR3 runs 16 residues. From germline, CDR1 is SEHNR and CDR2 FQNEAQ (reference sequence). Trimming took off 4 bases at V and 9 bases at J, with 22 bases between the two ends.

The V and J genes are TRBV7-6 and TRBJ2-7; D not resolved. CDR1 SGHVS and CDR2 FNYEAQ come from the germline V gene. Deletions cut 1 base from V and 6 bases from J, with 13 bases between. This CDR3 region has 14 residues. The CDR3 loop reads CASSLDNTFGEQYF. The CDR3, as DNA: TGTGCCAGCAGCTTAGACAATACATTCGGCGAGCAGTACTTC.

This clone was seen many times. The chain couples TRBV11-1 to TRBJ2-2; 7 nucleotides align to TRBD1. After removal of 5 bases from V and 5 bases from J, the junction contained 5 bases not matched to a gene. CDR1 is SGHAT and CDR2 is FQDESV in the germline V gene (reference sequence). The CDR3 runs to 14 residues. Written as DNA, the CDR3 is TGTGCCAGCAGCAACAGACAGGGTACCGGGGAGCTGTTTTTT. This gives the protein CASSNRQGTGELFF.

This rearrangement joins TRBV6-1 to TRBJ2-7, with D hard to call. Germline V gene sequence: CDR1 MNHNS, CDR2 SASEGT. The CDR3 extends over 11 amino acids. Trimming removed 6 bases at V and 5 bases at J, with 8 bases between. DNA of the CDR3: TGTGCCAGCAGCGCGGTTGACGAGCAGTACTTC. Protein: CASSAVDEQYF.

In this sample, this clone turned up many times. The chain uses TRBV7-2 and TRBJ2-5, with D hard to call. CDR1 is SGHTA, CDR2 FQGNSA, per germline. V lost 2 bases, J lost 3 bases, and 13 bases lay in between. CDR3 length: 15 residues. In DNA form, the CDR3 reads TGTGCCAGCAGCTTATTGCTCACATTGGAAGAGACCCAGTACTTC. Its protein product is CASSLLLTLEETQYF.

This chain connects TRBV6-2 or TRBV6-3 to TRBJ2-6; maybe TRBD2 (5 bases). The CDR3 is 19 amino acids. Germline loops: CDR1 MNHEY, CDR2 SVGEGT. Trimming removed 6 bases from V and 0 bases from J, with 21 bases in between. CDR3 sequence reads: CASRVDLGRGSSGANVLTF. The CDR3 nucleotides are TGTGCCAGCAGGGTCGATTTGGGGAGAGGGAGCTCTGGGGCCAACGTCCTGACTTTC.

This clone was seen many times. A much larger clone lies one base from this, so it may be a read error. The chain carries TRBV6-1 and TRBJ1-2; D unclear. V shed 7 bases and J shed 5 bases, with 11 bases lying between them. The CDR3 is 12 residues long. Germline CDR1 reads MNHNS; CDR2 reads SASEGT. For the CDR3, the DNA is TGTGCCAGCATCCAGCACTGGTATGGCTACACCTTC. Amino acid sequence: CASIQHWYGYTF.

In this sample, this clone turned up many times. This may be a read error: a much more frequent sequence differs by one nucleotide. The rearrangement links TRBV14 to TRBJ2-1; D unresolved. CDR3 length: 14 residues. With 6 bases removed from V and 6 bases from J, the gap between germline ends came to 15 bases. Germline lookup yields CDR1 SGHDN and CDR2 FVKESK. CDR3 protein: CASSINLEINEQFF. In nucleotides, the CDR3 is TGTGCCAGCAGTATCAACTTGGAAATCAATGAGCAGTTCTTC.

The chain carries TRBV7-2 and TRBJ2-7; D possibly corresponds to TRBD1 (6 bases). This CDR3 has 15 residues. The ends were cut back, 3 bases at V and 5 bases at J, with 17 bases in the middle. Germline V gene lookup returns CDR1 SGHTA and CDR2 FQGNSA. The chain's CDR3 is CASSLMGTWAHEQYF. CDR3 sequence (DNA): TGTGCCAGCAGCTTGATGGGGACATGGGCCCACGAGCAGTACTTC.

This clone was counted at least ten times. The genes are TRBV6-5 and TRBJ2-6; 8 nucleotides agree with TRBD1. The germline gives CDR1 MNHEY, CDR2 SVGAGI. The CDR3 is 18 amino acids. The V segment lost 4 bases and the J segment 0 bases; nucleotides outside the gene matches: 8. The CDR3, as DNA: TGTGCCAGCAGTTCACCGACAGGGGAAAGCTCTGGGGCCAACGTCCTGACTTTC. It is translated as CASSSPTGESSGANVLTF.

The chain carries TRBV27 and TRBJ1-6; D may be TRBD1 (5 bases). CDR1 and CDR2 (germline): MNHEY, SMNVEV (reference sequence). V lost 5 bases to trimming and J lost 7 bases, with 12 bases between them. The CDR3 runs 14 residues. In DNA, the CDR3 is TGTGCCAGCAGTCCTGGGACCTCCAATTCACCCCTCCACTTT. Its translation is CASSPGTSNSPLHF.

Of note for this clone: The junction and the germline gene differ at one end; a read error may be behind it. The sample carries other DNA sequences with the same CDR3. The rearrangement uses TRBV7-8 and TRBJ2-7, with 8 bases aligning to TRBD1. This CDR3 region has 15 residues. Germline CDR1 SGHVS, CDR2 FQNEAQ. The CDR3, as DNA: TGTGCTAGCAGCTTCTCAGGGGGCCTTCATTACGAGCAGTACTTC. It is translated as CASSFSGGLHYEQYF.

This clone was seen just once. A read error may account for a junction end that differs from germline. This chain uses TRBV5-6 with TRBJ2-2; D remains unclear. The CDR3 is made up of 15 amino acids. Germline V gives CDR1 SGHDT, CDR2 YYEEEE. CDR3 amino acids: CAGSLEPILTVELFF. The CDR3 DNA reads as TGTGCCGGCAGCTTGGAGCCTATATTGACCGTGGAGCTGTTTTTT.

This clone was seen only once. The rearrangement uses TRBV11-1 and TRBJ2-1; D possibly uses TRBD1 or TRBD2 (5 bases each). V lost 3 bases, J lost 6 bases, and 15 bases lay in between. The germline V gene encodes CDR1 SGHAT and CDR2 FQDESV (reference sequence). This CDR3 is built from 15 residues. The CDR3 sequence is CASSFSGASSNEQFF. CDR3 nucleotides: TGTGCCAGCAGCTTTTCCGGGGCCTCTAGCAATGAGCAGTTCTTC. The full variable domain, completed using reference TRBV11-1 and TRBJ2-1, is EAEVAQSPRYKITEKSQAVAFWCDPISGHATLYWYRQILGQGPELLVQFQDESVVDDSQLPKDRFSAERLKGVDSTLKIQPAELGDSAMYLCASSFSGASSNEQFFGPGTRLTVL.